This T cell receptor beta chain was captured in a study of blood T cell repertoires in COVID-19. Original handling: Nucleated cell counts were estimated from reference gene primer amplification. Generated by immunoSEQ multiplex PCR, the TCRdb table keeps only in-frame clones and is missing some. The DNA was the basis for D and trimming; V, J and clone size are from that table. The table lists about 89,000 clones, 80% of them singletons, with 15% to 20% in the top ten. The ends lost 6 bases at V and 7 bases at J; junction bases unmatched: 6. This CDR3 contains 14 residues. Germline loops: CDR1 SNHLY, CDR2 FYNNEI.

Sequencing used peripheral blood. This receptor was identified in a woman of 80 years or more with acute or convalescent COVID-19. The V call is TRBV2, the J call TRBJ1-5, with TRBD1 identical over 10 bases. In nucleotides, the CDR3 is TGTGCCAGCAGGGGGACAGGGGCACACCAGCCCCAGCATTTT. Translated, it gives CASRGTGAHQPQHF.